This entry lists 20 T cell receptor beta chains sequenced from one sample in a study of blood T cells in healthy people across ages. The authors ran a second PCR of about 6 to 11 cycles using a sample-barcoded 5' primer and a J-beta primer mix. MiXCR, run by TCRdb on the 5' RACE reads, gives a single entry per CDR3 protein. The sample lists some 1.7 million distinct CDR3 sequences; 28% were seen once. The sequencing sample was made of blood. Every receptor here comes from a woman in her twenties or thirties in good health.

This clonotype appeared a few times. CDR3 amino acids: CASSDPERQTPPPLGFF. In nucleotides, the CDR3 is TGTGCCAGCAGTGATCCCGAGAGACAGACGCCGCCCCCACTGGGGTTCTTC. V gene TRBV25-1 combines with J gene TRBJ2-1, with a tentative D call TRBD1 (5 bases). The CDR3 has 17 amino acids. V was shortened by 3 bases and J by 15 bases, with 30 bases between the two germline ends. The germline V gene has CDR1 MGHDK and CDR2 SYGVNS. Using reference TRBV25-1 and TRBJ2-1 for the parts outside the CDR3, the full variable domain is EADIYQTPRYLVIGTGKKITLECSQTMGHDKMYWYQQDPGMELHLIHYSYGVNSTEKGDLSSESTVSRIRTEHFPLTLESARPSHTSQYLCASSDPERQTPPPLGFFGPGTRLTVL.

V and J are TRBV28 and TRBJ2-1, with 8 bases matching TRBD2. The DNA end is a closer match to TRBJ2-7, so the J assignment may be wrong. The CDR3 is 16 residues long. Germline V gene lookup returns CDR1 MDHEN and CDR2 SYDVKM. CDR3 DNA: TGTGCCAGCAGTTTCATCGGGGGGGCCTCCTACAATGAGCAGTACTTC. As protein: CASSFIGGASYNEQYF.

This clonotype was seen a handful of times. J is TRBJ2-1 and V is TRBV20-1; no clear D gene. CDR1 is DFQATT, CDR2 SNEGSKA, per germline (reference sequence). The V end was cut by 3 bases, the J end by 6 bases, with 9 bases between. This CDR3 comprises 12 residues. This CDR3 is CSASRGTNEQFF. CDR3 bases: TGCAGTGCTAGTAGAGGTACCAATGAGCAGTTCTTC.

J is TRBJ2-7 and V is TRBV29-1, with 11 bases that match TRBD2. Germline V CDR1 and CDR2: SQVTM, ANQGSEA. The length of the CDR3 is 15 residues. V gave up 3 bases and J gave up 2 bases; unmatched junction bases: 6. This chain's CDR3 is CSVENSGRAPYEQYF. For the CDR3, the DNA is TGCAGCGTTGAGAATAGCGGGAGGGCCCCCTACGAGCAGTACTTC.

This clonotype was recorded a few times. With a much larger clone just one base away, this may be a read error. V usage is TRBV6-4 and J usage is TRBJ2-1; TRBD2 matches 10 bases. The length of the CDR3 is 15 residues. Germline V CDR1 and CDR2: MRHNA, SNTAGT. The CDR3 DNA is TGTACCAGCAGTGACTCTAGCGGGGGCTACAATGAGCAGTTCTTC. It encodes CTSSDSSGGYNEQFF.

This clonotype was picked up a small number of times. CDR3 region: CASTRTSGRDEQYF. The CDR3 nucleotides are TGTGCCAGCACCCGGACTAGCGGGAGGGACGAGCAGTACTTC. The chain is built from TRBV12-3 or TRBV12-4 and TRBJ2-7, with 15 positions matching TRBD2. The V gene end was trimmed by 7 bases and the J gene end by 5 bases; junction bases not matched to a gene: 3. The CDR3 sequence is 14 residues long.

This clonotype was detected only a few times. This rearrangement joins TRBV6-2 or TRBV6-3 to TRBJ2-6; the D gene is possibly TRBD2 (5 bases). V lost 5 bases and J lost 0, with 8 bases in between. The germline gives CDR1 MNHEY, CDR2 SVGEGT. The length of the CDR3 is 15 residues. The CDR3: CASSNRDSGANVLTF. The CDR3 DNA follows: TGTGCCAGCAGTAACCGGGACTCTGGGGCCAACGTCCTGACTTTC.

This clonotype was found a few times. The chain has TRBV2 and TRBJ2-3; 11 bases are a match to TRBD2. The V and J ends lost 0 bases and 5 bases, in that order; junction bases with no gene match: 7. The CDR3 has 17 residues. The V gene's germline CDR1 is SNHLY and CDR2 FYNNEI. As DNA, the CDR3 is TGTGCCAGCAGTGAAGCCCTACTAGCGGGAGAGGTAGATACGCAGTATTTT. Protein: CASSEALLAGEVDTQYF.

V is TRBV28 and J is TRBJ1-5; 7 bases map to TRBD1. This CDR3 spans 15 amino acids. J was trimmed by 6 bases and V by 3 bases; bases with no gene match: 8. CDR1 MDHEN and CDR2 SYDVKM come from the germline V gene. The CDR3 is CASSFPGQAPQPQHF. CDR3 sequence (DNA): TGTGCCAGCAGTTTCCCCGGACAGGCCCCTCAGCCCCAGCATTTT.

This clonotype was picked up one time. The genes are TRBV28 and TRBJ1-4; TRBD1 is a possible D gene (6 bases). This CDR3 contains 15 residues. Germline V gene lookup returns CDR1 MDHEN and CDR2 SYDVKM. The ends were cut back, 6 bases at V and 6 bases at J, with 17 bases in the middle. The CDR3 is CASSGTGNKDEKLFF. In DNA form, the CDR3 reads TGTGCCAGCAGCGGTACAGGGAACAAGGATGAAAAACTGTTTTTT.

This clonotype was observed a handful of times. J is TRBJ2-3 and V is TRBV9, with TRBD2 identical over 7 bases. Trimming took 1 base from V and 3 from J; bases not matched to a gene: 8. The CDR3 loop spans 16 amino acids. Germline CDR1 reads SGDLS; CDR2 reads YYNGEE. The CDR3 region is CASSVREVGGTDTQYF. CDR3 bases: TGTGCCAGCAGCGTACGCGAGGTGGGGGGGACAGATACGCAGTATTTT.

The chain's CDR3 is CAWRPTGWNNSPLHF. CDR3 bases: TGTGCCTGGAGGCCTACAGGGTGGAATAATTCACCCCTCCACTTT. The J gene is TRBJ1-6, the V gene TRBV30, with D possibly being TRBD1 (6 bases). CDR1 is GTSNPN and CDR2 is SVGIG in the germline V gene (reference sequence). Trimming left V 3 bases short and J 5 bases short, with 14 bases between. There are 15 residues in the CDR3. Filled out from reference TRBV30 and TRBJ1-6, the complete variable domain reads SQTIHQWPATLVQPVGSPLSLECTVEGTSNPNLYWYRQAAGRGLQLLFYSVGIGQISSEVPQNLSASRPQDRQFILSSKKLLLSDSGFYLCAWRPTGWNNSPLHFGNGTRLTVT.

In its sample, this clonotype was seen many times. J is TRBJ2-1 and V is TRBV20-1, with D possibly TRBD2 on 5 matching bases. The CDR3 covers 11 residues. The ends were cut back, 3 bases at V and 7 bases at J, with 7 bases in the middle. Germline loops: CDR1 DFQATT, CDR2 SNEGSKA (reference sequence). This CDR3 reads CSARDFNEQFF. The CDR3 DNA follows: TGCAGTGCTAGGGACTTTAATGAGCAGTTCTTC.

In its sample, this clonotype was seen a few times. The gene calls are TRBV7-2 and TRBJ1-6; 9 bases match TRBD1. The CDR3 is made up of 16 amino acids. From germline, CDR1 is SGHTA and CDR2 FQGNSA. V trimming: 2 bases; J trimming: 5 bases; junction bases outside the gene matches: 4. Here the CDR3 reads CASSLTGQGDNSPLHF. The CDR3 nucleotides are TGTGCCAGCAGCTTAACGGGACAGGGAGATAATTCACCCCTCCACTTT.

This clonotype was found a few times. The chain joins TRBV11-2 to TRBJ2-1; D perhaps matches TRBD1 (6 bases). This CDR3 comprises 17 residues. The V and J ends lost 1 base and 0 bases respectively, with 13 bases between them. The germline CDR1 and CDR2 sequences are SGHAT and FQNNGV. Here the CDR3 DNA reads TGTGCCAGCAGCTTAGGCAGGGGCGGAACCTCCTACAATGAGCAGTTCTTC. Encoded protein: CASSLGRGGTSYNEQFF. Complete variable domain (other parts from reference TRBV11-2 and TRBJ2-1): EAGVAQSPRYKIIEKRQSVAFWCNPISGHATLYWYQQILGQGPKLLIQFQNNGVVDDSQLPKDRFSAERLKGVDSTLKIQPAKLEDSAVYLCASSLGRGGTSYNEQFFGPGTRLTVL.

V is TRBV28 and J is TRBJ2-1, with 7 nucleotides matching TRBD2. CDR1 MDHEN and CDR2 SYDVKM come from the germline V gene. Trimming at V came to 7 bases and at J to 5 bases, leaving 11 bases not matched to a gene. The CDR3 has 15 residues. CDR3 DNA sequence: TGTGCCAGCACTCCCTTCCCGGGGGGACACAATGAGCAGTTCTTC. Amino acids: CASTPFPGGHNEQFF.

This CDR3 is CASSVLAENTEAFF. The CDR3 DNA follows: TGTGCCAGCAGCGTGTTGGCGGAGAACACTGAAGCTTTCTTT. The chain joins TRBV9 to TRBJ1-1; D is undetermined. With 2 bases removed from V and 1 base from J, the gap between germline ends came to 9 bases. Germline-derived CDR1 and CDR2 are SGDLS and YYNGEE. The CDR3 covers 14 residues.

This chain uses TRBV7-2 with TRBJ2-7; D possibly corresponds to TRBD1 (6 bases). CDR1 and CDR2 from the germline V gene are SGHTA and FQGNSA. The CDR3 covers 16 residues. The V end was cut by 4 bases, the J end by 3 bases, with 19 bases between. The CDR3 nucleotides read TGTGCCAGCAGCTCCTCCGAACAGGGTGGGCTCTACGAGCAGTACTTC. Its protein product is CASSSSEQGGLYEQYF.

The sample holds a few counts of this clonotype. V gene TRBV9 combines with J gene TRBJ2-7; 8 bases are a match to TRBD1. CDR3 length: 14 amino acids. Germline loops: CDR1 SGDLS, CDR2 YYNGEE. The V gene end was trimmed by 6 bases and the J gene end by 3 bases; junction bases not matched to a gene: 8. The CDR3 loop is CASNPRTGLYEQYF. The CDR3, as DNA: TGTGCCAGCAACCCCAGGACAGGGCTCTACGAGCAGTACTTC.

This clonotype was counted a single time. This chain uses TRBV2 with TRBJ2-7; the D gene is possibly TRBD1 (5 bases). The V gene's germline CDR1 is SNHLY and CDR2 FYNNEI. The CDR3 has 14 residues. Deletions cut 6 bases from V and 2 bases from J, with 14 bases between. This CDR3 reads CASSKTALAYEQYF. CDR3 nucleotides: TGTGCCAGCAGCAAGACAGCCCTAGCCTACGAGCAGTACTTC.